This is a list of T cell receptor beta chains from one sample in a study of early stage breast cancer tumors. Profiled with immunoSEQ multiplex PCR; TCRdb holds only in-frame clones, not every one. This sample has tens of thousands of clones, with approximately 76% found just once. Sequencing input: blood. The receptors were gathered from a person aged 50-59 years with breast cancer. Each CDR3 is given with its conserved first and last residue. Each record gives: D gene, J gene, V gene, clone size, CDR3 protein, CDR3 DNA. D genes are given only for firm matches. Rows give clone size only sometimes, using once, few, many, or a class for an expanded clone.

>-|TRBJ1-5|TRBV7-9|-
CASSLDRNQPQHF
TGTGCCAGCAGCTTAGACAGAAATCAGCCCCAGCATTTT
>TRBD1|TRBJ2-6|TRBV5-4|-
CASSSETGGPGANVLTF
TGTGCCAGCAGCTCCGAGACAGGGGGCCCTGGGGCCAACGTCCTGACTTTC
>-|TRBJ1-5|TRBV28|-
CASSFGQGFRQPQHF
TGTGCCAGCAGTTTCGGTCAGGGGTTCCGCCAGCCCCAGCATTTT
>-|TRBJ2-5|TRBV19|-
CASSRDLEETQYF
TGTGCCAGTAGTCGCGACCTTGAGGAGACCCAGTACTTC
>-|TRBJ2-1|TRBV19|few
CASSPGLVGNEQFF
TGTGCCAGTAGTCCCGGATTAGTTGGCAATGAGCAGTTCTTC
>-|TRBJ1-2|TRBV9|-
CASSVDRSGSNYGYTF
TGTGCCAGCAGCGTAGACCGTTCAGGGTCTAACTATGGCTACACCTTC
>-|TRBJ1-1|TRBV19|few
CASSLDRNTEAFF
TGTGCCAGTAGCCTGGACAGGAACACTGAAGCTTTCTTT
>-|TRBJ2-5|TRBV15|-
CATSGHREGQETQYF
TGTGCCACCAGCGGCCACAGGGAAGGGCAAGAGACCCAGTACTTC
>TRBD2|TRBJ2-1|TRBV9|once
CASSLPWGLAGDEQFF
TGTGCCAGCAGCCTCCCCTGGGGACTAGCGGGAGATGAGCAGTTCTTC
>TRBD2|TRBJ2-1|TRBV11-1|few
CASGGRAGGYGGNEQFF
TGTGCCAGCGGCGGAAGAGCGGGAGGGTATGGTGGCAATGAGCAGTTCTTC
>-|TRBJ2-3|TRBV9|-
CASSVEIGGTDTQYF
TGTGCCAGCAGCGTAGAGATCGGGGGCACAGATACGCAGTATTTT
>-|TRBJ2-1|TRBV10-3|-
CAISARGRESEQFF
TGTGCCATCAGTGCGAGGGGCAGGGAAAGTGAGCAGTTCTTC
>-|TRBJ1-2|TRBV23-1|-
CASSQSRAGDYGYTF
TGCGCCAGCAGCCAGTCTAGGGCCGGGGACTATGGCTACACCTTC
>-|TRBJ1-1|TRBV6-5|-
CASSYGGSRTEAFF
TGTGCCAGCAGTTACGGGGGATCGAGAACTGAAGCTTTCTTT
>-|TRBJ2-5|TRBV5-5|-
CASSPPGTAGVDQETQYF
TGTGCCAGCAGCCCGCCCGGGACAGCGGGAGTCGATCAAGAGACCCAGTACTTC
>-|TRBJ1-3|TRBV7-6|-
CASSLAGSGNTIYF
TGTGCCAGCAGCTTAGCAGGGTCTGGAAACACCATATATTTT
>-|TRBJ2-1|TRBV30|-
CAWSGGAFYNEQFF
TGTGCCTGGAGTGGTGGGGCTTTCTACAATGAGCAGTTCTTC
>-|TRBJ1-1|TRBV4-2|-
CASSRVLGGLITAFF
TGTGCCAGCAGCCGGGTCTTGGGTGGATTAATAACGGCTTTCTTT
>-|TRBJ2-7|TRBV6-5|-
CASTRPGSAYEQYF
TGTGCCAGCACCCGCCCTGGGTCTGCCTACGAGCAGTACTTC
>TRBD2|TRBJ2-7|TRBV10-3|few
CAISESLAGAGDEQYF
TGTGCCATCAGTGAGTCTCTAGCGGGAGCAGGGGACGAGCAGTACTTC
>-|TRBJ2-1|TRBV9|-
CASSVGQGNEQFF
TGTGCCAGCAGCGTAGGGCAGGGGAATGAGCAGTTCTTC
>-|TRBJ2-2|TRBV18|-
CASSPTLYSTRGPGELFF
TGTGCCAGCTCACCAACATTATATTCGACCAGGGGACCCGGGGAGCTGTTTTTT
>-|TRBJ2-2|TRBV19|once
CASSNQDGAGELFF
TGTGCCAGTAGTAACCAGGACGGGGCCGGGGAGCTGTTTTTT
>-|TRBJ2-2|TRBV29-1|-
CSVDAPTGELFF
TGCAGCGTTGACGCCCCGACCGGGGAGCTGTTTTTT
>-|TRBJ2-7|TRBV6-6|-
CASSYSSGSSYEQYF
TGTGCCAGCAGTTACTCGAGTGGGAGCTCCTACGAGCAGTACTTC
>TRBD2|TRBJ2-1|TRBV5-6|-
CASSLGTGGPGNEQFF
TGTGCCAGCAGCTTGGGTACGGGAGGGCCCGGTAATGAGCAGTTCTTC
>-|TRBJ2-7|TRBV7-9|-
CASSLETVGEQYF
TGTGCCAGCAGCTTAGAGACAGTTGGGGAGCAGTACTTC
>TRBD1|TRBJ1-1|TRBV6-1|-
CASSHPQTGEAFF
TGTGCCAGCAGTCATCCCCAGACAGGGGAAGCTTTCTTT
>TRBD1|TRBJ1-1|TRBV9|once
CASSVEGTGTEAFF
TGTGCCAGCAGCGTGGAGGGGACAGGGACTGAAGCTTTCTTT
>TRBD2|TRBJ2-5|TRBV7-3|-
CASSLTGTSGQETQYF
TGTGCCAGCAGCTTAACAGGAACTAGCGGTCAAGAGACCCAGTACTTC
>TRBD2|TRBJ2-1|TRBV6-1|-
CASSDSGRSHNEQFF
TGTGCCAGCAGTGATAGCGGGAGAAGCCACAATGAGCAGTTCTTC
>TRBD2|TRBJ2-1|TRBV23-1|-
CASTRTSGSRDNEQFF
TGCGCCAGCACTAGGACTAGCGGGAGTCGAGACAATGAGCAGTTCTTC
>TRBD1|TRBJ2-1|TRBV9|-
CASSEQGGRLDNEQFF
TGTGCCAGCAGCGAACAGGGGGGCCGCTTGGATAATGAGCAGTTCTTC
>TRBD1|TRBJ1-4|TRBV5-4|-
CASSLGGATNEKLFF
TGTGCCAGCAGCTTAGGGGGCGCGACTAATGAAAAACTGTTTTTT
>-|TRBJ2-5|TRBV7-9|few
CASSPPTQYF
TGTGCCAGCAGCCCTCCCACCCAGTACTTC
>-|TRBJ1-1|TRBV2|-
CASSPGTVGNTEAFF
TGTGCCAGCAGCCCCGGCACGGTCGGGAACACTGAAGCTTTCTTT
>-|TRBJ1-3|TRBV29-1|-
CSALVTSTGNTIYF
TGCAGCGCCTTGGTAACCTCCACTGGAAACACCATATATTTT
>-|TRBJ2-1|TRBV7-7|-
CASSPGLGPAGEQFF
TGTGCTAGCAGCCCGGGACTCGGCCCGGCGGGTGAGCAGTTCTTC
>-|TRBJ2-4|TRBV9|once
CASSAGTGGNIQYF
TGTGCCAGCAGCGCCGGGACCGGCGGCAACATTCAGTACTTC
>TRBD1|TRBJ2-7|TRBV15|few
CATRGQGSSYEQYF
TGTGCCACCAGGGGACAGGGGAGCTCCTACGAGCAGTACTTC
>-|TRBJ2-5|TRBV7-2|-
CASSEEETQYF
TGTGCCAGCAGCGAAGAAGAGACCCAGTACTTC
>-|TRBJ2-3|TRBV5-1|-
CASSPDSTDTQYF
TGCGCCAGCAGTCCCGACAGCACAGATACGCAGTATTTT
>-|TRBJ2-7|TRBV9|once
CASSARGSYEQYF
TGTGCCAGCAGCGCCCGGGGGTCCTACGAGCAGTACTTC
>-|TRBJ1-1|TRBV6-6|-
CASSYRGYTEAFF
TGTGCCAGCAGTTACCGGGGGTACACTGAAGCTTTCTTT
>-|TRBJ1-3|TRBV9|once
CASSVSDLNTGNTIYF
TGTGCCAGCAGCGTATCGGACCTAAACACTGGAAACACCATATATTTT
>-|TRBJ2-1|TRBV5-1|-
CASSLAHSSNEQFF
TGCGCCAGCAGCTTGGCCCACTCGAGCAATGAGCAGTTCTTC
>-|TRBJ2-7|TRBV5-6|-
CASSLWSRTPGEQYF
TGTGCCAGCAGCTTGTGGTCGCGGACCCCTGGCGAGCAGTACTTC
>TRBD1|TRBJ1-2|TRBV5-1|-
CASSPGQGSIGYTF
TGCGCCAGCAGCCCGGGACAGGGTTCGATTGGCTACACCTTC
>-|TRBJ1-2|TRBV30|-
CAWMPNPEGYGYTF
TGTGCCTGGATGCCAAACCCCGAGGGCTATGGCTACACCTTC
>-|TRBJ2-7|TRBV10-1|-
CASSERRVVPHEQYF
TGCGCCAGCAGTGAGCGGAGGGTTGTTCCACACGAGCAGTACTTC
>-|TRBJ2-7|TRBV21-1|-
CASSTKRRYF
TGTGCCAGCAGCACGAAGAGACGGTACTTC
>-|TRBJ2-2|TRBV6-4|-
CASSPRHANTGELFF
TGTGCCAGCAGTCCCAGGCATGCGAACACCGGGGAGCTGTTTTTT